This T cell receptor (beta chain) was retrieved from a study of shared clonotypes between healthy human individuals. Terminally differentiated effector memory CD45RA+ cells were left out of the naive CD8 fraction, which was CD45RO-negative and positively selected for CCR7. The study drew its donors from healthy HIV-negative adults without recent acute infections or vaccinations. Sequenced by immunoSEQ multiplex PCR; TCRdb stores in-frame clones only, minus some. The table lists 550,000 to 750,000 clones, about 90% of them singletons, with approximately 24% in the top ten. Germline assignment: CDR1 SNHLY and CDR2 FYNNEI. V lost 8 bases and J lost 0, with 13 bases in between. There are 14 residues in the CDR3.

The sequenced sample was naive CD8+ T cells sorted from blood. V usage is TRBV2 and J usage is TRBJ1-1; TRBD1 is a possible D gene (5 bases). The receptor's source is a young man in good health. The CDR3 DNA follows: TGTGCCAGCGGGGGGACGGACATGAACACTGAAGCTTTCTTT. It yields the protein CASGGTDMNTEAFF.